These T cell receptor beta chains were read from a single sample in a study of shared clonotypes between healthy human individuals. Method: immunoSEQ multiplex PCR; TCRdb's copy keeps in-frame clones and lacks some. Seen here are roughly 2.5 million clones, approximately 90% observed once, and the top ten hold more than 0.12%. The sequenced sample consisted of naive CD4+ T cells sorted from blood. The source is a man younger than 35 in good health. Each CDR3 is given with its conserved first and last residue. Each record gives: V gene, CDR3 protein.

V gene: TRBV10-1
CDR3 protein: CASQGSQGSQYF

V gene: TRBV19
CDR3 protein: CASSIYPRTGTGIGKNIQYF

V gene: TRBV7-9
CDR3 protein: CASSSGLYNSPLHF

V gene: TRBV6-6
CDR3 protein: CASSYSNPGNTEAFF

V gene: TRBV10-1
CDR3 protein: CASSESTGRAYEQYF

V gene: TRBV18
CDR3 protein: CASSTSGSSLLYEQYF

V gene: TRBV28
CDR3 protein: CASSLRDRVVYEQYF

V gene: TRBV2
CDR3 protein: CASSSDRVSNQPQHF

V gene: TRBV6-1
CDR3 protein: CASSEEKGARTPLHF

V gene: TRBV4-1
CDR3 protein: CASSQEGGVGSYNEQFF

V gene: TRBV11-2
CDR3 protein: CASSLGGIYNEQFF

V gene: TRBV7-8
CDR3 protein: CASSLRPGASGNTIYF

V gene: TRBV5-4
CDR3 protein: CASSSGQGPDTQYF

V gene: TRBV6-5
CDR3 protein: CASSPGTLNTGELFF

V gene: TRBV29-1
CDR3 protein: CSVETEGNEKLFF

V gene: TRBV5-4
CDR3 protein: CASSLGGSSSGNTIYF

V gene: TRBV11-3
CDR3 protein: CASTRGPSSYEQYF

V gene: TRBV11-3
CDR3 protein: CASSPRTSGSFNEQFF

V gene: TRBV10-3
CDR3 protein: CAIRGGASSSYEQYF

V gene: TRBV9
CDR3 protein: CASSGLAGDKPNEQFF

V gene: TRBV2
CDR3 protein: CASRKQGVGENIQYF

V gene: TRBV6-5
CDR3 protein: CASSFGGASGRGTQYF

V gene: TRBV5-1
CDR3 protein: CASSLEWDQETQYF

V gene: TRBV6-5
CDR3 protein: CASSYLILRVHTEAFF

V gene: TRBV7-2
CDR3 protein: CASSLVSGSSSYNSPLHF

V gene: TRBV2
CDR3 protein: CASSTSGGVYNEQFF